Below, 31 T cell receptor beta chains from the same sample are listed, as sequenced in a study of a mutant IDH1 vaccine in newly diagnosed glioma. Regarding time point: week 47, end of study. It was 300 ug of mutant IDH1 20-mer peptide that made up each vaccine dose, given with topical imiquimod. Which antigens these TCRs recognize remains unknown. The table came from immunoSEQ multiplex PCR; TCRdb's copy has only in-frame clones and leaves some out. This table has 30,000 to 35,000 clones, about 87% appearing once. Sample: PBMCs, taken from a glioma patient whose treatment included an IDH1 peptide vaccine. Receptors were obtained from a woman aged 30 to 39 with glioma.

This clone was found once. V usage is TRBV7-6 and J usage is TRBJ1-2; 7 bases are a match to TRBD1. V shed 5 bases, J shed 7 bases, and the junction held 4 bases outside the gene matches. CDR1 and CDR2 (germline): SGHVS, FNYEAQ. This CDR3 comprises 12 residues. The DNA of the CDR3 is TGTGCCAGCAGCCCTGACAGGGTTGGCTACACCTTC. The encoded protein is CASSPDRVGYTF.

This CDR3 is CASSYSVGGVQPQHF. DNA of the CDR3: TGTGCCAGCAGTTACTCGGTGGGGGGCGTTCAGCCCCAGCATTTT. The chain combines TRBV6-5 with TRBJ1-5, with TRBD1 as a possible D gene (6 bases). The CDR3 length is 15 residues. CDR1 and CDR2 from the germline V gene are MNHEY and SVGAGI. Trimming pared 0 bases from V and 6 bases from J, leaving 12 bases between.

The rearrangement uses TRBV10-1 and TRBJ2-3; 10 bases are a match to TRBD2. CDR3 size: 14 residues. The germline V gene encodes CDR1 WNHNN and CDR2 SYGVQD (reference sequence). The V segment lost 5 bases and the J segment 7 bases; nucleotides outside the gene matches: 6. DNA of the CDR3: TGCGCCAGCAGTAGTAGCGGGGGGACTCATACGCAGTATTTT. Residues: CASSSSGGTHTQYF.

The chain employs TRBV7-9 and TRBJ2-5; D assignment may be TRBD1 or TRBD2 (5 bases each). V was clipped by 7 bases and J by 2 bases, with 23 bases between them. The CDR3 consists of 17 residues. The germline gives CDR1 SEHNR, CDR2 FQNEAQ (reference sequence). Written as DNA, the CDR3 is TGTGCCAGCACCCCTTTCGGGGCAGGTGGGGGTCAAGAGACCCAGTACTTC. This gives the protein CASTPFGAGGGQETQYF.

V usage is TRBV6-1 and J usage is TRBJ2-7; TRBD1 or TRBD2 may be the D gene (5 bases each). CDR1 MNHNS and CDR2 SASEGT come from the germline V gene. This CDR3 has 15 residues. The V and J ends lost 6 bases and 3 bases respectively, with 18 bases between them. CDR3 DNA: TGTGCCAGCAGCCCCCGGGTAGGGACGGACTACGAGCAGTACTTC. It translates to CASSPRVGTDYEQYF.

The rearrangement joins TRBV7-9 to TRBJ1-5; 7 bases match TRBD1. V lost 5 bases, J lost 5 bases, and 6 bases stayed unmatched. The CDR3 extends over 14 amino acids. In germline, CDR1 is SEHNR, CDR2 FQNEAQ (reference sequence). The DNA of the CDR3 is TGTGCCAGCAGCCAGGGGGTAGGTGATCAGCCCCAGCATTTT. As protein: CASSQGVGDQPQHF. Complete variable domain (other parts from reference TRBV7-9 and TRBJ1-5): DTGVSQNPRHKITKRGQNVTFRCDPISEHNRLYWYRQTLGQGPEFLTYFQNEAQLEKSRLLSDRFSAERPKGSFSTLEIQRTEQGDSAMYLCASSQGVGDQPQHFGDGTRLSIL.

CDR3 region: CASTSGGATRNEQFF. CDR3 coding DNA: TGCGCCAGCACTAGCGGGGGGGCGACCCGGAATGAGCAGTTCTTC. V usage is TRBV10-2 and J usage is TRBJ2-1; 12 bases align to TRBD2. The CDR3 runs to 15 residues. V dropped 7 bases and J dropped 7; count of bases not matched to a gene: 8. Looked up from germline, CDR1 is WSHSY and CDR2 is SAAADI.

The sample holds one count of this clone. The CDR3 DNA is TGTGCCATCAGTGGACAGGGGGCGCGAATGAACTATGGCTACACCTTC. It yields the protein CAISGQGARMNYGYTF. The J gene is TRBJ1-2, the V gene TRBV10-3; 10 nucleotides align to TRBD1. V shed 4 bases and J 2 bases; nucleotides not matched to a gene: 7. The CDR3 has 16 amino acids. The germline gives CDR1 ENHRY, CDR2 SYGVKD.

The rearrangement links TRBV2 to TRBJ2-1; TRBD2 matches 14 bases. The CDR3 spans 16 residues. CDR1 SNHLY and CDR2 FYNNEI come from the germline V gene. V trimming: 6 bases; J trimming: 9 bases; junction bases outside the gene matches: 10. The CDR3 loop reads CASRKETSGGAGEQFF. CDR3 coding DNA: TGTGCCAGCAGGAAAGAGACTAGCGGGGGGGCCGGTGAGCAGTTCTTC.

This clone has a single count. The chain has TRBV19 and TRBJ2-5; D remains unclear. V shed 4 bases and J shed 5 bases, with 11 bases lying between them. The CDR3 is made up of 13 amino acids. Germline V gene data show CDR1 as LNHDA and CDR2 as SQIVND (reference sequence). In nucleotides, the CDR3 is TGTGCCAGTAGTACCTACCCGTGGGAGACCCAGTACTTC. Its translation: CASSTYPWETQYF.

CDR3 nucleotide sequence: TGTGCCAGCAGCCCAAAAGGCGGGGCCAATGAAAAACTGTTTTTT. This translates into CASSPKGGANEKLFF. This chain connects TRBV7-8 to TRBJ1-4, with D perhaps matching TRBD1 (5 bases). CDR3 length equals 15 residues. V was pared by 5 bases and J by 5 bases, with 15 bases between. Germline lookup yields CDR1 SGHVS and CDR2 FQNEAQ.

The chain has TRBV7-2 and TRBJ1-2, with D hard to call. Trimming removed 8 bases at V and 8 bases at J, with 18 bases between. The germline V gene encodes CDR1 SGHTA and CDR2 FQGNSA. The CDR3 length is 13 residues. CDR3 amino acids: CASRGSRRGGYTF. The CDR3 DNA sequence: TGTGCCAGCCGAGGTAGTAGAAGAGGAGGCTACACCTTC.

The CDR3, as DNA: TGTGCCAGCAGCTATAACAGGGGGCGATGGGGCTACACCTTC. This codes for CASSYNRGRWGYTF. V usage is TRBV5-6 and J usage is TRBJ1-2; 9 bases line up with TRBD1. Germline V gives CDR1 SGHDT, CDR2 YYEEEE. The J segment lost 8 bases and the V segment lost 3 bases, leaving 8 bases of the junction unmatched. The CDR3 is 14 amino acids.

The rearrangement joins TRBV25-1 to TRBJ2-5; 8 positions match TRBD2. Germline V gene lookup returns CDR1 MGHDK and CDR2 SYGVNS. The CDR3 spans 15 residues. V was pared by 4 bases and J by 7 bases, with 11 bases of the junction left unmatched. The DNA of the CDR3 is TGTGCCAGCAGTGCCCCTGCGGGGGGACCCGGGACCCAGTACTTC. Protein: CASSAPAGGPGTQYF.

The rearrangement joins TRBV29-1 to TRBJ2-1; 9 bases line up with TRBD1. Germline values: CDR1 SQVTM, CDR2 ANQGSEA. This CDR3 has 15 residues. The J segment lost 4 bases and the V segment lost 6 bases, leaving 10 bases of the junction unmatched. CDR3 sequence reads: CSVRFGQGLYNEQFF. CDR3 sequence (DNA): TGCAGCGTCCGATTTGGACAGGGGCTATACAATGAGCAGTTCTTC.

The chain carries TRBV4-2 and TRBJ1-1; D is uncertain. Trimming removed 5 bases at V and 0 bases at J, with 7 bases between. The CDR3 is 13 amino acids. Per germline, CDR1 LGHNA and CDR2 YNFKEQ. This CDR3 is CASSTYLNTEAFF. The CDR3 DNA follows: TGTGCCAGCAGCACCTATTTGAACACTGAAGCTTTCTTT.

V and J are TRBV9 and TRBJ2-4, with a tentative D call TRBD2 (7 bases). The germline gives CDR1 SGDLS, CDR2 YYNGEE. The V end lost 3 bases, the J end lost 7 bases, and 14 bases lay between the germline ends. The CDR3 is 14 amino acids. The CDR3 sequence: CASSGGGAANIQYF. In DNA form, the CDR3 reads TGTGCCAGCAGCGGAGGGGGGGCGGCCAACATTCAGTACTTC.

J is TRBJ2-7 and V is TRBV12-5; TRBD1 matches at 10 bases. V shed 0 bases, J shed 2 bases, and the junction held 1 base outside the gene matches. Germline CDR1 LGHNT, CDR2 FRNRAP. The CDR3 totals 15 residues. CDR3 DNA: TGTGCTAGTGGTTTGGTGACAGGGGGCCCCTACGAGCAGTACTTC. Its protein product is CASGLVTGGPYEQYF.

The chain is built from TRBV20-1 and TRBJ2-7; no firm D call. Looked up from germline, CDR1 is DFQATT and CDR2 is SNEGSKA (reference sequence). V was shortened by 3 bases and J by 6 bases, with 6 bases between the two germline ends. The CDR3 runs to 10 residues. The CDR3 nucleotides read TGCAGTGCTAGGATTAGCGAGCAGTACTTC. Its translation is CSARISEQYF.

CDR3 region: CASLGTGGPYEQYF. CDR3 nucleotides: TGTGCCAGCCTTGGGACAGGGGGCCCCTACGAGCAGTACTTC. The chain has TRBV2 and TRBJ2-7, with TRBD1 identical over 12 bases. This CDR3 is 14 amino acids long. With 8 bases clipped from V and 2 bases from J, the junction kept 4 bases outside the gene matches. Germline-derived CDR1 and CDR2 are SNHLY and FYNNEI.

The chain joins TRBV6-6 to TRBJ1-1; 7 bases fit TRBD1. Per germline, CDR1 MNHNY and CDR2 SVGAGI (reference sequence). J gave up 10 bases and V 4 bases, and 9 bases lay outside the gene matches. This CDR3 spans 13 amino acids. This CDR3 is CASSSHQGVGAFF. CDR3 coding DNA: TGTGCCAGCAGTTCCCATCAGGGGGTTGGAGCTTTCTTT.

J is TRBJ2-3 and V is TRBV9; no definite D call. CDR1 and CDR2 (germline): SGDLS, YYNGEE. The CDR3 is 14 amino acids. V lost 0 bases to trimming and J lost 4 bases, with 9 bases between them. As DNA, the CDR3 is TGTGCCAGCAGCGTAGCTTCGGGCCCAGATACGCAGTATTTT. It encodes CASSVASGPDTQYF.

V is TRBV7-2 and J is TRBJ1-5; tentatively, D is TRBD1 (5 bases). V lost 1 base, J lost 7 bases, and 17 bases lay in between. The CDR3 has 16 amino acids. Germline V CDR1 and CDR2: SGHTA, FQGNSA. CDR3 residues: CASSLEVGVRGQPQHF. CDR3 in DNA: TGTGCCAGCAGCTTAGAGGTAGGGGTCAGAGGACAGCCCCAGCATTTT.

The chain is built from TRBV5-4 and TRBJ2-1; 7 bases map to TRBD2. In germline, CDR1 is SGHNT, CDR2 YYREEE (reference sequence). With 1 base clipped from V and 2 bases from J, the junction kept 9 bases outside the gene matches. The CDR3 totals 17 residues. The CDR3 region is CASSLSRRGSTYNEQFF. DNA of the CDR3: TGTGCCAGCAGCTTGAGTAGGCGGGGGTCAACCTACAATGAGCAGTTCTTC.

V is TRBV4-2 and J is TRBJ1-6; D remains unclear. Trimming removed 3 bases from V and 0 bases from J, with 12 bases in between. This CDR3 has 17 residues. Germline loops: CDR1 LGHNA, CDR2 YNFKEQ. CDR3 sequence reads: CASSHPPESSYNSPLHF. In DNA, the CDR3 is TGTGCCAGCAGCCACCCCCCGGAGAGCTCCTATAATTCACCCCTCCACTTT.

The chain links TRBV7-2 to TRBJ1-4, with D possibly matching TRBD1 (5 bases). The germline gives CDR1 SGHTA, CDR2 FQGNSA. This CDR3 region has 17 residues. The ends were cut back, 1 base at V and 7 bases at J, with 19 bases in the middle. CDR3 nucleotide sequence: TGTGCCAGCAGCTTAGAGGCAGGGATCCTTATGTCTGAAAAACTGTTTTTT. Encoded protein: CASSLEAGILMSEKLFF.

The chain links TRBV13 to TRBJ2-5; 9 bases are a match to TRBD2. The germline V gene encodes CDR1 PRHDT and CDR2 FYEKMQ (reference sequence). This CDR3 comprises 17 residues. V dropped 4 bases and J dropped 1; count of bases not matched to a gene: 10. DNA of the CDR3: TGTGCCAGCAGCTCCCGGGGTAGCGGGGGCCTCCAAGAGACCCAGTACTTC. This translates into CASSSRGSGGLQETQYF.

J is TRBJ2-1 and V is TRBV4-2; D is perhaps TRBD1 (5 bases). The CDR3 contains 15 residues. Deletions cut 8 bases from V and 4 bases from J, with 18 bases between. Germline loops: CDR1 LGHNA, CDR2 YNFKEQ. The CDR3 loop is CASGETQVYYNEQFF. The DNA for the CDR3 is TGTGCCAGCGGCGAAACACAGGTTTATTACAATGAGCAGTTCTTC.

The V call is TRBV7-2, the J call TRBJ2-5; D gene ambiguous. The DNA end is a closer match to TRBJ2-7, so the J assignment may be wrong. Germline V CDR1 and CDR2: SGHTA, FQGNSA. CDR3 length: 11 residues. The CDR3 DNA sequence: TGTGCCAGCAGTCCCGGCTACGAGCAGTACTTC. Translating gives CASSPGYEQYF.

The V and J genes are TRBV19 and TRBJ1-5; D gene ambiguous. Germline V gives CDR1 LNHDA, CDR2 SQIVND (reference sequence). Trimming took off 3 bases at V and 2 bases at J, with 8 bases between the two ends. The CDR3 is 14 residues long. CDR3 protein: CASSIEGGNQPQHF. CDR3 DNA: TGTGCCAGTAGTATTGAGGGAGGCAATCAGCCCCAGCATTTT.

For the CDR3, the DNA is TGTGCCAGCAGCTTACGGGACAGGGGATTCGATGAGCAGTACTTC. Its translation: CASSLRDRGFDEQYF. The chain carries TRBV7-8 and TRBJ2-7, with 10 bases aligning to TRBD1. This CDR3 comprises 15 residues. Germline assignment: CDR1 SGHVS and CDR2 FQNEAQ. The trim removed 2 bases at V and 7 bases at J, leaving 8 bases unmatched.